The present entry profiles one T cell receptor beta chain with its context. The sample belongs to a study of shared clonotypes between healthy human individuals. Data came from immunoSEQ multiplex PCR; TCRdb stores just in-frame clones and leaves some out. The sample records about 960,000 clones, around three quarters being singletons. The CDR3 is 14 residues long. Germline V gene lookup returns CDR1 MNHEY and CDR2 SVGAGI. With 4 bases clipped from V and 8 bases from J, the junction kept 10 bases outside the gene matches. The J gene is TRBJ1-2, the V gene TRBV6-5, with 7 bases that match TRBD1. The sample was memory CD4+ T cells sorted from blood. The subset denotes: CD45RA-negative fraction. The sequence was collected from a young man in good health. The CDR3 is CASSLGQKVVGYTF. In DNA, the CDR3 is TGTGCCAGCAGTTTGGGACAGAAAGTCGTAGGCTACACCTTC.